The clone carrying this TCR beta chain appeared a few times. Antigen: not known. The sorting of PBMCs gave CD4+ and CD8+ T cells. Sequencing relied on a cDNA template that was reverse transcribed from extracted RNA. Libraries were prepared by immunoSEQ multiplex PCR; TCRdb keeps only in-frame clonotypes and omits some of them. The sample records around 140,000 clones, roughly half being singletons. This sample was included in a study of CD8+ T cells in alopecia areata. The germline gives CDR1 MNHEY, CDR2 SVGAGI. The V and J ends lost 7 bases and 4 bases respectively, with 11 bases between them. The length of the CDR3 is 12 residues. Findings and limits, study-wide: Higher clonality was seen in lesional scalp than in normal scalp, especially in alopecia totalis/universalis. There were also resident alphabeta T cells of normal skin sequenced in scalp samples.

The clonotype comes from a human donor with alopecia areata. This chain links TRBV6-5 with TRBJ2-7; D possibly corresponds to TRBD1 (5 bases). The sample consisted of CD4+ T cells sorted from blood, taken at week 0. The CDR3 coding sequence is TGTGCCAGCAAGACAGCGAATTACGAGCAGTACTTC. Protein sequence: CASKTANYEQYF.